The 22 T cell receptor beta chains listed next were all sequenced from one sample in a study of blood T cell repertoires in COVID-19 (dated by TCRdb to about 2020). The library was obtained by the immunoSEQ multiplex PCR assay. This immuneACCESS table, as held by TCRdb, lists in-frame sequences with V and J called but not all clones. Of the missing ones, under half trace to an unresolved V gene in checked studies; the others have no known cause. For this sample the table gives 200,000 or so clones, of which approximately 91% were detected only once. The top ten clones comprise 6.2% of the sample. Sequenced input: peripheral blood. These receptors were taken from a woman aged 40 to 50 who had recovered from COVID-19.

V and J are TRBV28 and TRBJ1-6, with 7 bases matching TRBD1. After removal of 7 bases from V and 10 bases from J, the junction contained 10 bases not matched to a gene. The germline gives CDR1 MDHEN, CDR2 SYDVKM. The CDR3 spans 14 residues. The CDR3 spells CASIPRDSRSPLHF. The CDR3, as DNA: TGTGCCAGCATCCCGAGGGACAGTCGGTCACCCCTCCACTTT.

The J gene is TRBJ1-4, the V gene TRBV2; D unresolved. Per germline, CDR1 SNHLY and CDR2 FYNNEI. V lost 3 bases and J 5 bases, leaving 10 bases between the germline ends. CDR3 size: 14 residues. CDR3 protein: CASSDSGRNEKLFF. CDR3 DNA sequence: TGTGCCAGCAGTGATAGCGGGCGGAATGAAAAACTGTTTTTT.

This sequence joins TRBV7-3 and TRBJ2-7, with 12 bases aligning to TRBD1. This CDR3 has 13 residues. Looked up from germline, CDR1 is SGHTA and CDR2 is FQGTGA. J lost 8 bases, V lost 2 bases, and 1 base had no gene match. CDR3 sequence (DNA): TGTGCCAGCAGCTTAGGGACAGGGGGCAAGCAGTACTTC. Translating gives CASSLGTGGKQYF.

The chain links TRBV5-4 to TRBJ2-7; 9 bases are shared with TRBD1. V lost 4 bases, J lost 6 bases, and 8 bases stayed unmatched. The CDR3 consists of 14 residues. Germline V gene sequence: CDR1 SGHNT, CDR2 YYREEE (reference sequence). The CDR3 nucleotides are TGTGCCAGCAGCCTGGGGGACAGGGTTTTCGAGCAGTACTTC. Translated: CASSLGDRVFEQYF.

The genes are TRBV21-1 and TRBJ1-3. TRBV21-1 is deemed a pseudogene. CDR3 size: 14 residues. As DNA, the CDR3 is TGTGCCAGATGGGGGAGGTTCGCTGGAAACACCATATATTTT. Translated, it gives CARWGRFAGNTIYF.

The gene calls are TRBV6-4 and TRBJ1-2; possibly TRBD1 for D (6 bases). V lost 3 bases and J lost 4, with 9 bases in between. The CDR3 sequence is 13 residues long. Per the germline V gene, CDR1 is MRHNA and CDR2 is SNTAGT. The CDR3 spells CASSEGGLYGYTF. As DNA, the CDR3 is TGTGCCAGCAGTGAGGGGGGGCTCTATGGCTACACCTTC.

The chain combines TRBV7-2 with TRBJ2-3; 12 nucleotides align to TRBD2. Germline V gene data show CDR1 as SGHTA and CDR2 as FQGNSA. Unmatched junction bases numbered 5, after V lost 2 bases and J lost 5 bases. The CDR3 contains 16 residues. DNA for the CDR3: TGTGCCAGCAGCTTAAGACTAGCGGGAGAAAGAGATACGCAGTATTTT. This sequence encodes CASSLRLAGERDTQYF.

The chain couples TRBV7-9 to TRBJ2-7; TRBD2 agrees at 7 bases. This CDR3 comprises 16 residues. Germline CDR1 is SEHNR and CDR2 is FQNEAQ (reference sequence). The ends lost 3 bases at V and 4 bases at J; junction bases unmatched: 12. The chain's CDR3 is CASSFYGLADSYEQYF. As DNA, the CDR3 is TGTGCCAGCAGCTTCTACGGTCTAGCGGACTCTTACGAGCAGTACTTC.

The rearrangement links TRBV11-1 to TRBJ2-7; 8 bases fit TRBD2. The CDR3 contains 14 residues. V shed 6 bases and J 5 bases; nucleotides not matched to a gene: 9. Per the germline V gene, CDR1 is SGHAT and CDR2 is FQDESV (reference sequence). The chain's CDR3 is CASRKSGSGDEQYF. The CDR3 DNA reads as TGTGCCAGCAGGAAGAGCGGGAGTGGAGACGAGCAGTACTTC.

V gene TRBV13 combines with J gene TRBJ2-1; 8 positions agree with TRBD2. Germline trimming cut 7 bases from V and 5 bases from J; bases unmatched to any gene: 4. Germline loops: CDR1 PRHDT, CDR2 FYEKMQ (reference sequence). The CDR3 has 13 amino acids. CDR3 in DNA: TGTGCCAGCACACTAGCGGCTAACAATGAGCAGTTCTTC. Encoded protein: CASTLAANNEQFF.

The chain recombines TRBV6-1 with TRBJ1-2; the D gene is possibly TRBD1 (6 bases). The CDR3 runs to 14 residues. Trimming cost V 1 base and J 4 bases, with 10 bases left between them. Germline assignment: CDR1 MNHNS and CDR2 SASEGT. The CDR3 DNA reads TGTGCCAGCAGTGAAGTGGGGGCGGGCTATGGCTACACCTTC. It specifies CASSEVGAGYGYTF.

In its sample, this clone was seen once. The rearrangement links TRBV5-6 to TRBJ1-3; no reliable D call. Germline lookup yields CDR1 SGHDT and CDR2 YYEEEE. The V and J ends lost 0 bases and 0 bases respectively, with 10 bases between them. The CDR3 loop spans 16 amino acids. CDR3 sequence reads: CASSLGQATSGNTIYF. CDR3 bases: TGTGCCAGCAGCTTGGGCCAGGCCACCTCTGGAAACACCATATATTTT. The full variable domain, with the rest looked up from reference TRBV5-6 and TRBJ1-3, is DAGVTQSPTHLIKTRGQQVTLRCSPKSGHDTVSWYQQALGQGPQFIFQYYEEEERQRGNFPDRFSGHQFPNYSSELNVNALLLGDSALYLCASSLGQATSGNTIYFGEGSWLTVV.

This chain connects TRBV19 to TRBJ2-7, with TRBD1 identical over 9 bases. CDR1 is LNHDA and CDR2 is SQIVND in the germline V gene (reference sequence). The length of the CDR3 is 15 residues. Trimming removed 5 bases from V and 4 bases from J; junction bases left unmatched: 9. In DNA form, the CDR3 reads TGTGCCAGTAGTGTGGGACAGGGTCGGTTTTACGAGCAGTACTTC. The encoded protein is CASSVGQGRFYEQYF.

The V call is TRBV30, the J call TRBJ1-5; 8 positions agree with TRBD1. This CDR3 is built from 14 residues. Germline loops: CDR1 GTSNPN, CDR2 SVGIG (reference sequence). The V segment lost 5 bases and the J segment 0 bases; nucleotides outside the gene matches: 3. The CDR3 here is CAWGQGHSNQPQHF. In DNA form, the CDR3 reads TGTGCCTGGGGACAGGGTCATAGCAATCAGCCCCAGCATTTT. The complete variable domain, with remaining parts taken from reference TRBV30 and TRBJ1-5, reads SQTIHQWPATLVQPVGSPLSLECTVEGTSNPNLYWYRQAAGRGLQLLFYSVGIGQISSEVPQNLSASRPQDRQFILSSKKLLLSDSGFYLCAWGQGHSNQPQHFGDGTRLSIL.

The chain links TRBV12-3 or TRBV12-4 to TRBJ2-2; D remains unclear. Trimming pared 6 bases from V and 7 bases from J, leaving 12 bases between. The CDR3 consists of 13 residues. The CDR3 region is CASSEPTFGELFF. CDR3 bases: TGTGCCAGCAGCGAACCCACATTCGGGGAGCTGTTTTTT.

J is TRBJ2-7 and V is TRBV27; 13 nucleotides agree with TRBD2. In germline, CDR1 is MNHEY, CDR2 SMNVEV (reference sequence). The V segment lost 5 bases and the J segment 5 bases; nucleotides outside the gene matches: 18. The CDR3 consists of 19 residues. The CDR3 region is CASSHRRLWTSGSSNEQYF. The CDR3 region has the DNA TGTGCCAGCAGTCATCGCCGTTTGTGGACTAGCGGGAGCAGCAACGAGCAGTACTTC.

The CDR3 here is CASSLGQGADTQYF. CDR3 bases: TGTGCCAGCAGCCTAGGACAGGGGGCAGATACGCAGTATTTT. The chain is built from TRBV4-2 and TRBJ2-3; TRBD1 aligns across 10 bases. CDR3 size: 14 residues. CDR1 and CDR2 (germline): LGHNA, YNFKEQ. Trimming removed 4 bases from V and 4 bases from J; junction bases left unmatched: 2.

The chain is built from TRBV28 and TRBJ1-4, with 9 bases aligning to TRBD1. V dropped 5 bases and J dropped 6; count of bases not matched to a gene: 7. This CDR3 is 15 amino acids long. Germline values: CDR1 MDHEN, CDR2 SYDVKM. CDR3 sequence (DNA): TGTGCCAGCAGTCCACGGACAGGGGCCTATGAAAAACTGTTTTTT. Translating it yields CASSPRTGAYEKLFF.

The chain recombines TRBV6-6 with TRBJ1-5; TRBD1 matches 9 bases. CDR1 is MNHNY and CDR2 is SVGAGI in the germline V gene (reference sequence). The CDR3 is made up of 15 amino acids. V trimming: 10 bases; J trimming: 1 base; junction bases outside the gene matches: 8. The CDR3 DNA is TGTGCCACTACACCGGACAGGGGAAGCAATCAGCCCCAGCATTTT. It translates to CATTPDRGSNQPQHF.

This clone was recorded a few times. This chain connects TRBV3-1 (or the pseudogene TRBV3-2) to TRBJ1-2; unclear D gene. Germline CDR1 reads LGHDT; CDR2 reads YNNKEL (reference sequence). The CDR3 spans 12 residues. V gave up 1 base and J gave up 8 bases, with 8 bases separating them. CDR3 loop: CASSQVEEGYTF. In DNA, the CDR3 is TGTGCCAGCAGCCAAGTTGAGGAGGGCTACACCTTC.

The chain uses TRBV7-3 and TRBJ2-5; D is ambiguous. Germline CDR1 SGHTA, CDR2 FQGTGA. This CDR3 is 13 amino acids long. V dropped 2 bases and J dropped 2 bases, with 6 bases sitting between them. CDR3 region: CASSLGQQETQYF. The CDR3 nucleotides are TGTGCCAGCAGCTTAGGCCAGCAAGAGACCCAGTACTTC.

V is TRBV3-1 (or the pseudogene TRBV3-2) and J is TRBJ2-1, with TRBD1 matching over 10 bases. The germline CDR1 and CDR2 sequences are LGHDT and YNNKEL (reference sequence). V was pared by 0 bases and J by 10 bases, with 6 bases of the junction left unmatched. This CDR3 is 15 amino acids long. The CDR3 reads CASSQDPDRGREQFF. CDR3 DNA sequence: TGTGCCAGCAGCCAAGACCCAGACAGGGGGCGGGAGCAGTTCTTC.